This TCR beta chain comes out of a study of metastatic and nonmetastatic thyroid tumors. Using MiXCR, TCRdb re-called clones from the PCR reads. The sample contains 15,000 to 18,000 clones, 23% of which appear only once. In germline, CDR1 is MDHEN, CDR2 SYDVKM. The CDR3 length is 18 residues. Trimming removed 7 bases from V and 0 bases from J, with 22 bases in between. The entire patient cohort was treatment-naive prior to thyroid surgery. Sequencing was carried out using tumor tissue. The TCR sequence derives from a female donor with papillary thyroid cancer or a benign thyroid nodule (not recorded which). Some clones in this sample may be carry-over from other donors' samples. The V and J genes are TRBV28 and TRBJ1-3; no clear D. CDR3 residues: CASTHQSGRRNSGNTIYF. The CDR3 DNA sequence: TGTGCCAGCACCCACCAAAGTGGCAGGAGAAACTCTGGAAACACCATATATTTT.